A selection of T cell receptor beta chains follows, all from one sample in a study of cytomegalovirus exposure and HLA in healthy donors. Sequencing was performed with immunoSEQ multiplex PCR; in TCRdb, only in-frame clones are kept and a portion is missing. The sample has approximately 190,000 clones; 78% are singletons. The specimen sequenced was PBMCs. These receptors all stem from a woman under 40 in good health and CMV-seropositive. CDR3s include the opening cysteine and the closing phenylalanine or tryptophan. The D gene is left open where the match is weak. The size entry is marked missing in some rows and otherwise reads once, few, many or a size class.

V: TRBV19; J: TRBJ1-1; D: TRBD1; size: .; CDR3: CASLQGYTEAFF; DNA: TGTGCCAGCCTACAGGGGTACACTGAAGCTTTCTTT
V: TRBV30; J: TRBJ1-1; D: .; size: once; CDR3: CALNRDKDYEAFF; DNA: TGTGCCTTAAACCGGGACAAGGATTATGAAGCTTTCTTT
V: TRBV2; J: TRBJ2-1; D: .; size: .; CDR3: CASVPPGAEDEQFF; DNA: TGTGCCAGCGTCCCCCCAGGGGCTGAGGATGAGCAGTTCTTC
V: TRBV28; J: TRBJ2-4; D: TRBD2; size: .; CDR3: CASSWGLAGGLAKNIQYF; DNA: TGTGCCAGCAGCTGGGGACTAGCGGGAGGTTTAGCCAAAAACATTCAGTACTTC
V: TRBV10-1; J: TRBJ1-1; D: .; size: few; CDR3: CASRDQGMEEAFF; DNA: TGCGCCAGCAGAGATCAGGGGATGGAGGAAGCTTTCTTT
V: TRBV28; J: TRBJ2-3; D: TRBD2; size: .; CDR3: CASSYSGTSTDTQYF; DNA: TGTGCCAGCAGCTATAGCGGGACGAGCACAGATACGCAGTATTTT
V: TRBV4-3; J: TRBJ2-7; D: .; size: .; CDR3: CASSPGDPGAEQYF; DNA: TGCGCCAGCAGCCCGGGGGACCCCGGAGCCGAGCAGTACTTC
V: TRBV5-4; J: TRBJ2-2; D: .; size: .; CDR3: CASSRGTVNTGELFF; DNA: TGTGCCAGCAGCCGGGGTACGGTGAACACCGGGGAGCTGTTTTTT
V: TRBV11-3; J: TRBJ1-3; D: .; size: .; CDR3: CASSLGDSGNTIYF; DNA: TGTGCCAGCAGCTTAGGCGACTCTGGAAACACCATATATTTT
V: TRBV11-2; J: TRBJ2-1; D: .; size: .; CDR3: CASSGTRYNEQFF; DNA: TGTGCCAGCAGTGGGACTCGCTACAATGAGCAGTTCTTC
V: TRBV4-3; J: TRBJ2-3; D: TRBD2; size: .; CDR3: CASSQEAGGGVDTQYF; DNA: TGCGCCAGCAGCCAAGAGGCGGGAGGAGGTGTAGATACGCAGTATTTT
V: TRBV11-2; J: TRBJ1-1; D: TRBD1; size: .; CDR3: CASSPVRGLTEAFF; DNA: TGTGCCAGCAGCCCCGTCAGGGGGCTTACTGAAGCTTTCTTT
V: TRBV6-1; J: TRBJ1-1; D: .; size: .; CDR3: CATLKERDTEAFF; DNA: TGTGCCACCCTGAAGGAGAGGGACACTGAAGCTTTCTTT
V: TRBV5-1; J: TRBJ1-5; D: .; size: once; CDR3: CASSETAQGGGQPQHF; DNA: TGCGCCAGCAGCGAAACAGCCCAGGGAGGGGGTCAGCCCCAGCATTTT
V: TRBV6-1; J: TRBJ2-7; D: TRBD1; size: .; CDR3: CASSETWDSTYEQYF; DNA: TGTGCCAGCAGTGAAACCTGGGACAGCACCTACGAGCAGTACTTC
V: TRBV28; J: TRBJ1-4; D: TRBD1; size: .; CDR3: CASLTGTGNEKLFF; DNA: TGTGCCAGTCTCACCGGGACAGGCAATGAAAAACTGTTTTTT
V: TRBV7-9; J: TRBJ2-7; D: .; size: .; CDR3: CASSLVRRSYEQYF; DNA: TGTGCCAGCAGCTTAGTCCGGAGAAGCTACGAGCAGTACTTC
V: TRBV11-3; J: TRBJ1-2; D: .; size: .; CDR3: CASSLGQALRGYTF; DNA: TGTGCCAGCAGCTTAGGACAGGCGTTGAGAGGCTACACCTTC
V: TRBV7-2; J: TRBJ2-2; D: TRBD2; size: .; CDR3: CASSSNGAGGGTGELFF; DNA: TGTGCCAGCAGCTCAAACGGGGCGGGAGGGGGCACCGGGGAGCTGTTTTTT
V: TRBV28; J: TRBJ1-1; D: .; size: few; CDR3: CASSLTVGLGEAFF; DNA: TGTGCCAGCAGTTTGACGGTGGGGCTGGGGGAAGCTTTCTTT
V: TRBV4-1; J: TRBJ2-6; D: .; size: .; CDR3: CASSQESVGLNSGANVLTF; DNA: TGCGCCAGCAGCCAAGAGAGTGTGGGACTGAACTCTGGGGCCAACGTCCTGACTTTC
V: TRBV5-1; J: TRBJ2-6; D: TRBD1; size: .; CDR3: CASSSLGTGDVGANVLTF; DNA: TGCGCCAGCAGCTCGCTCGGGACAGGGGATGTAGGGGCCAACGTCCTGACTTTC
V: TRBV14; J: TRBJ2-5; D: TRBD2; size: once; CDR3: CASSPLWGGRETQYF; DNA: TGTGCCAGCAGCCCCCTCTGGGGAGGGCGCGAGACCCAGTACTTC
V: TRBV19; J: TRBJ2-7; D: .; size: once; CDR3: CASTQVPRQSTFEQYF; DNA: TGTGCCAGTACCCAAGTTCCCCGACAGAGCACCTTCGAGCAGTACTTC
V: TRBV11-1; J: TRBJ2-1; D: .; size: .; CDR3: CASSLVRVRNEQFF; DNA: TGTGCCAGCAGCTTAGTCAGGGTTCGCAATGAGCAGTTCTTC
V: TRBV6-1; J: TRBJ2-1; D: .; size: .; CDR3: CASSRKGDEQFF; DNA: TGTGCCAGCAGCCGCAAGGGGGATGAGCAGTTCTTC
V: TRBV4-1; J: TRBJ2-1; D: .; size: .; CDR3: CASSQAFSGAPYNEQFF; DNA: TGCGCCAGCAGCCAAGCCTTTAGCGGTGCGCCCTACAATGAGCAGTTCTTC
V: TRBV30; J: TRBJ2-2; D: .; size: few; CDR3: CASSPGDTGELFF; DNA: TGTGCCTCCAGTCCGGGAGACACCGGGGAGCTGTTTTTT
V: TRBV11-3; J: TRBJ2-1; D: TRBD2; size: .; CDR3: CASSPRGRGPSGSFYDEQFF; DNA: TGTGCCAGCAGCCCTCGTGGGCGCGGGCCTAGCGGGAGTTTTTACGATGAGCAGTTCTTC
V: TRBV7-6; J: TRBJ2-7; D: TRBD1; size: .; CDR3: CASSPTGGRYEQYF; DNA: TGTGCCAGCAGCCCTACAGGGGGCCGATACGAGCAGTACTTC
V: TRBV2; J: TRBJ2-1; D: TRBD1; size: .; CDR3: CASSRQGYNEQFF; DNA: TGTGCCAGCAGCAGACAGGGCTACAATGAGCAGTTCTTC
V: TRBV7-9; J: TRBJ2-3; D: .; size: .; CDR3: CASSRTQGREGTDTQYF; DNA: TGTGCCAGCAGCCGAACCCAGGGGCGCGAAGGCACAGATACGCAGTATTTT
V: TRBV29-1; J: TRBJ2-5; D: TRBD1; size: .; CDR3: CSVGQGETQYF; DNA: TGCAGCGTTGGACAGGGAGAGACCCAGTACTTC
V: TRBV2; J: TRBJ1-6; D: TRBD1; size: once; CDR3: CASAGQGARVSPLHF; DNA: TGTGCCAGCGCGGGACAGGGGGCGAGAGTTTCACCCCTCCACTTT
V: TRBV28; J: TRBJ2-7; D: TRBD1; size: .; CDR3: CASEDREPGEQYF; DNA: TGTGCCAGCGAAGACAGGGAGCCAGGGGAGCAGTACTTC
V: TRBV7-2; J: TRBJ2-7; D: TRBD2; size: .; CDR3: CASSYFRTEAGDYEQYF; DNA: TGTGCCAGCAGCTATTTTAGGACGGAGGCGGGAGACTACGAGCAGTACTTC
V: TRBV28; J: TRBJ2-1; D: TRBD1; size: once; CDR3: CATLQPGQPDEQFF; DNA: TGTGCCACCCTACAACCGGGACAGCCTGATGAGCAGTTCTTC
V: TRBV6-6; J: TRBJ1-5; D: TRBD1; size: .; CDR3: CASSYEGQGDQPQHF; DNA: TGTGCCAGCAGTTACGAGGGACAGGGAGATCAGCCCCAGCATTTT
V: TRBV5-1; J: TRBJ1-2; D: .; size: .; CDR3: CASSATGVDYGYTF; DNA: TGCGCCAGCAGCGCGACAGGAGTTGACTATGGCTACACCTTC
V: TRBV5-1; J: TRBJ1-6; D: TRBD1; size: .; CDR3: CASSLMSQGQGNSPLHF; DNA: TGCGCCAGCAGCTTGATGTCACAGGGGCAGGGTAATTCACCCCTCCACTTT
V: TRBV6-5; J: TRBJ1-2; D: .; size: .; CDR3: CASSYRDTGDGYTF; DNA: TGTGCCAGCAGTTACCGGGACACGGGCGATGGCTACACCTTC
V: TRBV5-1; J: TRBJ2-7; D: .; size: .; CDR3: CASSLGQGIGPHHF; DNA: TGCGCCAGCAGCTTGGGGCAGGGAATTGGCCCTCATCACTTC
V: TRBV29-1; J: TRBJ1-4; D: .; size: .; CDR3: CSVHTAGVKKLFF; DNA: TGCAGCGTTCATACAGCGGGGGTAAAAAAACTGTTTTTT
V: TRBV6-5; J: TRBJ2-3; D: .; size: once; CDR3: CASSRGGTGTDTQYF; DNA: TGTGCCAGCAGTCGAGGGGGGACAGGCACAGATACGCAGTATTTT
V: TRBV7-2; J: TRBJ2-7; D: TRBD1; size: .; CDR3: CASRGFGQGFYEQYF; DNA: TGTGCCAGCAGGGGCTTTGGACAGGGGTTTTACGAGCAGTACTTC
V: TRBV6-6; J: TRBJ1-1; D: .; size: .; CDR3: CASSGPLNTEAFF; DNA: TGTGCCAGCAGTGGCCCTCTTAACACTGAAGCTTTCTTT
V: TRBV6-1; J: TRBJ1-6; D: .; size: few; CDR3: CASSEGEGLGNSPLHF; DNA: TGTGCCAGCAGTGAAGGAGAGGGACTGGGGAATTCACCCCTCCACTTT
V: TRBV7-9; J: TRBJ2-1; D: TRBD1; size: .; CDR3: CASSSSGGTGTSNEQFF; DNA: TGTGCCAGCAGCTCCTCAGGGGGGACAGGGACTTCGAATGAGCAGTTCTTC
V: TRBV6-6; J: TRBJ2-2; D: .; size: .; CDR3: CASSSGGYTGELFF; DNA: TGTGCCAGCAGCTCCGGCGGTTACACCGGGGAGCTGTTTTTT
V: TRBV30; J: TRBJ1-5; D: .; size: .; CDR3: CAWSEVSLSQPQHF; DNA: TGTGCCTGGAGTGAAGTTTCTTTGAGTCAGCCCCAGCATTTT
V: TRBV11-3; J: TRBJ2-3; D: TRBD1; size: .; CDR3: CASSLAAGGGTQYF; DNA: TGTGCCAGCAGCTTAGCGGCAGGGGGCGGGACGCAGTATTTT